Presented here are 16 T cell receptor beta chains from one specimen sequenced in a study of cytomegalovirus exposure and HLA in healthy donors listed by TCRdb under 2017. Libraries came from the immunoSEQ multiplex PCR assay. The multiplex PCR relied on a mix of 60 forward primers for TCR Vbeta segments and 13 reverse primers for TCR Jbeta segments. TCRdb holds this immuneACCESS table with in-frame rearrangements only. Some clones are missing; in checked studies, unresolved V genes explain under half, and the rest has no known cause. A total of a few hundred thousand clones appear in this sample, 80% to 90% of them only once. The ten largest make up approximately 2.2% of the sample. The sequenced sample consisted of PBMCs. The source of these receptors is a woman under 30 in good health and CMV-seronegative.

The count of this clone is one. The CDR3 loop reads CASSEENSRWTGVFYGYTF. The CDR3 coding sequence is TGTGCCAGCAGTGAAGAGAACTCGCGATGGACAGGGGTGTTCTATGGCTACACCTTC. The rearrangement links TRBV6-1 to TRBJ1-2; 9 nucleotides agree with TRBD1. V shed 1 base and J 4 bases; nucleotides not matched to a gene: 16. This CDR3 has 19 residues. From germline, CDR1 is MNHNS and CDR2 SASEGT.

The chain employs TRBV19 and TRBJ2-7; 7 bases fit TRBD1. The germline gives CDR1 LNHDA, CDR2 SQIVND (reference sequence). J was trimmed by 0 bases and V by 8 bases; bases with no gene match: 7. CDR3 length equals 14 residues. In DNA, the CDR3 is TGTGCCAGTGGCCCGACAGGGCACTCCTACGAGCAGTACTTC. This encodes CASGPTGHSYEQYF. Full variable domain (remainder filled in from reference TRBV19 and TRBJ2-7): DGGITQSPKYLFRKEGQNVTLSCEQNLNHDAMYWYRQDPGQGLRLIYYSQIVNDFQKGDIAEGYSVSREKKESFPLTVTSAQKNPTAFYLCASGPTGHSYEQYFGPGTRLTVT.

V is TRBV2 and J is TRBJ2-6, with TRBD1 matching 7 bases. Germline V gene sequence: CDR1 SNHLY, CDR2 FYNNEI. Trimming took 4 bases from V and 4 from J; bases not matched to a gene: 4. CDR3 size: 15 residues. CDR3 amino acids: CASSGEGAGANVLTF. The CDR3 DNA reads TGTGCCAGCAGTGGTGAGGGGGCCGGGGCCAACGTCCTGACTTTC.

This rearrangement joins TRBV27 to TRBJ2-7; 7 nucleotides agree with TRBD1. The CDR3 runs 17 residues. The V segment lost 4 bases and the J segment 3 bases; nucleotides outside the gene matches: 15. CDR1 MNHEY and CDR2 SMNVEV come from the germline V gene (reference sequence). CDR3 residues: CASSSRRSLQGNYEQYF. In DNA, the CDR3 is TGTGCCAGCAGTTCGCGGAGGAGCTTACAGGGGAACTACGAGCAGTACTTC.

This chain joins TRBV5-5 and TRBJ1-3; D is unclear. V lost 3 bases and J lost 0, with 10 bases in between. The CDR3 extends over 15 amino acids. CDR1 is SGHKS and CDR2 is YYEKEE in the germline V gene (reference sequence). For the CDR3, the DNA is TGTGCCAGCAGCTGGACTGGTGTCTCTGGAAACACCATATATTTT. It encodes CASSWTGVSGNTIYF. Combining the CDR3 with reference TRBV5-5 and TRBJ1-3 gives the whole variable domain DAGVTQSPTHLIKTRGQQVTLRCSPISGHKSVSWYQQVLGQGPQFIFQYYEKEERGRGNFPDRFSARQFPNYSSELNVNALLLGDSALYLCASSWTGVSGNTIYFGEGSWLTVV.

The chain joins TRBV5-6 to TRBJ2-5; D gene ambiguous. Trimming stripped 0 bases from V and 0 bases from J, with 9 bases between. In germline, CDR1 is SGHDT, CDR2 YYEEEE. This CDR3 comprises 15 residues. The CDR3 region has the DNA TGTGCCAGCAGCTTGGTCGGGTCGTACCAAGAGACCCAGTACTTC. Its protein is CASSLVGSYQETQYF.

The genes are TRBV29-1 and TRBJ2-6; the match to TRBD1 covers 7 bases. This CDR3 has 14 amino acids. Germline values: CDR1 SQVTM, CDR2 ANQGSEA. The ends lost 6 bases at V and 2 bases at J; junction bases unmatched: 4. The CDR3 DNA sequence: TGCAGCGTCGCCCAGGGGGCTGGGGCCAACGTCCTGACTTTC. Its translation: CSVAQGAGANVLTF. Combining the CDR3 with reference TRBV29-1 and TRBJ2-6 gives the whole variable domain SAVISQKPSRDICQRGTSLTIQCQVDSQVTMMFWYRQQPGQSLTLIATANQGSEATYESGFVIDKFPISRPNLTFSTLTVSNMSPEDSSIYLCSVAQGAGANVLTFGAGSRLTVL.

The rearrangement uses TRBV5-4 and TRBJ1-5; TRBD1 agrees at 9 bases. This CDR3 comprises 14 residues. The trim removed 4 bases at V and 4 bases at J, leaving 3 bases unmatched. Germline values: CDR1 SGHNT, CDR2 YYREEE (reference sequence). The CDR3 nucleotides read TGTGCCAGCAGCCCGGGACAGGGTAATCAGCCCCAGCATTTT. Amino acids: CASSPGQGNQPQHF.

The V and J genes are TRBV19 and TRBJ1-5, with 8 positions matching TRBD1. Germline V gene sequence: CDR1 LNHDA, CDR2 SQIVND (reference sequence). V lost 7 bases, J lost 9 bases, and 8 bases stayed unmatched. This CDR3 region has 13 residues. The CDR3 sequence: CASNRQGQWPQHF. The CDR3 coding sequence is TGTGCCAGTAATAGACAGGGGCAATGGCCCCAGCATTTT.

The chain recombines TRBV7-3 with TRBJ2-2; unclear D gene. CDR1 and CDR2 from the germline V gene are SGHTA and FQGTGA. Trimming removed 4 bases from V and 7 bases from J, with 10 bases in between. This CDR3 has 13 residues. The CDR3 loop is CASSSRGGGELFF. As DNA, the CDR3 is TGTGCCAGCAGCTCCCGAGGTGGCGGGGAGCTGTTTTTT.

This chain connects TRBV6-5 to TRBJ2-7; the D is unclear. V was cut by 5 bases and J by 1 base, with 12 bases left in between. The CDR3 has 14 amino acids. CDR1 is MNHEY and CDR2 is SVGAGI in the germline V gene. The CDR3 loop reads CASSQRMTSYEQYF. Here the CDR3 DNA reads TGTGCCAGCAGTCAGAGAATGACATCCTACGAGCAGTACTTC.

The V call is TRBV27, the J call TRBJ1-2, with TRBD1 matching over 7 bases. V lost 6 bases, J lost 6 bases, and 7 bases stayed unmatched. Germline values: CDR1 MNHEY, CDR2 SMNVEV (reference sequence). The CDR3 is 13 amino acids. CDR3 residues: CASSGDRANGYTF. For the CDR3, the DNA is TGTGCCAGCAGCGGAGACAGGGCGAATGGCTACACCTTC.

The chain couples TRBV5-6 to TRBJ2-7, with D tentatively TRBD2 (6 bases). The ends were cut back, 4 bases at V and 2 bases at J, with 16 bases in the middle. Germline values: CDR1 SGHDT, CDR2 YYEEEE. The CDR3 sequence is 15 residues long. The CDR3 region has the DNA TGTGCCAGCAGCGGTGCCGGGGGACTCGCCTACGAGCAGTACTTC. Translation gives CASSGAGGLAYEQYF.

The chain recombines TRBV5-1 with TRBJ2-1; 8 nucleotides match TRBD2. The germline CDR1 and CDR2 sequences are SGHRS and YFSETQ. This CDR3 is 19 amino acids long. Trimming cost V 1 base and J 3 bases; bases outside gene matches: 15. The DNA for the CDR3 is TGCGCCAGCAGCTTGAACTCAGCGGGGGCCGCGCCTATCTACAATGAGCAGTTCTTC. Its translation: CASSLNSAGAAPIYNEQFF.

This chain uses TRBV29-1 with TRBJ1-2; 8 positions agree with TRBD1. V shed 1 base and J 7 bases; nucleotides not matched to a gene: 2. The germline gives CDR1 SQVTM, CDR2 ANQGSEA. This CDR3 has 12 amino acids. The CDR3 region has the DNA TGCAGCGTTGAAGCAGGGGGCGGTGGCTACACCTTC. As protein: CSVEAGGGGYTF.

CDR3 nucleotide sequence: TGTGCCAGCAGTTTATGGGGTTCGCGGGGCCAAGAGACCCAGTACTTC. Residues: CASSLWGSRGQETQYF. The chain links TRBV27 to TRBJ2-5, with D possibly matching TRBD2 (6 bases). Germline CDR1 is MNHEY and CDR2 is SMNVEV (reference sequence). V was pared by 1 base and J by 1 base, with 13 bases between. The CDR3 sequence is 16 residues long.